This TCR beta chain was retrieved from a study of cytomegalovirus exposure and HLA in healthy donors. The method was immunoSEQ multiplex PCR; TCRdb's version includes in-frame clones alone and lacks a portion of them. The table includes fewer than 120,000 clones, 85% to 90% detected once. The ends were cut back, 0 bases at V and 5 bases at J, with 11 bases in the middle. The germline V gene has CDR1 SGHDT and CDR2 YYEEEE. The CDR3 is made up of 14 amino acids. A note on this clone: Its antigen is undetermined.

Separate from the approximately 670-subject first cohort was the roughly 130-subject validation cohort, to which the donors belonged. Findings and limits, study-wide: Three of the chains that were CMV-associated were confirmed in vitro to be specific for CMV antigens. Subsequent analysis of the 95 to 150 validation repertoires found a tendency for first-cohort TCR clusters to co-occur.

The chain links TRBV5-6 to TRBJ1-2; D is perhaps TRBD1 (5 bases). The receptor's source is a woman between 25 and 40 years old in good health and CMV-seropositive. The sequenced sample was PBMCs. The CDR3: CASSLADSLYGYTF. The CDR3 coding sequence is TGTGCCAGCAGCTTGGCTGACAGCCTATATGGCTACACCTTC.